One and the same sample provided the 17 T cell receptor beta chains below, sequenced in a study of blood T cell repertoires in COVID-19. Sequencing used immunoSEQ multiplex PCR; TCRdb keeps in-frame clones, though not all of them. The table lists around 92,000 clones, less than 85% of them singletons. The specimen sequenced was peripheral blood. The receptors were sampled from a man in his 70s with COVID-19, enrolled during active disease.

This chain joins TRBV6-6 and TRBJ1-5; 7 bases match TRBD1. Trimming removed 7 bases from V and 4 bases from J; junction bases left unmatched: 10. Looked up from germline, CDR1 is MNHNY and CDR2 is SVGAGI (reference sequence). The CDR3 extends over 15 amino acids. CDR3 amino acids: CASTDPGTVNQPQHF. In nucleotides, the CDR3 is TGTGCCAGCACCGACCCCGGGACAGTTAATCAGCCCCAGCATTTT.

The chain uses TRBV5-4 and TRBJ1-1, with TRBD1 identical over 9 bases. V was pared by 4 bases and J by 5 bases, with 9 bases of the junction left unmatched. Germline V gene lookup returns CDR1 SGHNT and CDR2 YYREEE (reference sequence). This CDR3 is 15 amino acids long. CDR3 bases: TGTGCCAGCAGCCCCGCACAGGGGGCGGTGACTGAAGCTTTCTTT. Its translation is CASSPAQGAVTEAFF.

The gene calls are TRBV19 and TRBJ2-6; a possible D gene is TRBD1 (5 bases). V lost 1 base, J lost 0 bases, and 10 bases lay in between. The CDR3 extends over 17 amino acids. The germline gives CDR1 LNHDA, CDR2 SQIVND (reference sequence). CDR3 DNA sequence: TGTGCCAGTAGTATAGCGGACACCAACTCTGGGGCCAACGTCCTGACTTTC. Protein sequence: CASSIADTNSGANVLTF.

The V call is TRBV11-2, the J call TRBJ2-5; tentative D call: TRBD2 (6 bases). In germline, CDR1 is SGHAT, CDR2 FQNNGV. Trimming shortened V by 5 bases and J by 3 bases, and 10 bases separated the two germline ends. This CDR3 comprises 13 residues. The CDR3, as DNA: TGTGCCAGCAGCGCGGGACTCAAAGAGACCCAGTACTTC. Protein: CASSAGLKETQYF.

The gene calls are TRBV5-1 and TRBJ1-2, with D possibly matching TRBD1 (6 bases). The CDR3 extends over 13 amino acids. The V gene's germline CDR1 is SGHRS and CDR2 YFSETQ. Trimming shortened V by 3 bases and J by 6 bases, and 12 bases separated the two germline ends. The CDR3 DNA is TGCGCCAGCAGCTCCACAGGGAAGGATGGCTACACCTTC. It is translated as CASSSTGKDGYTF.

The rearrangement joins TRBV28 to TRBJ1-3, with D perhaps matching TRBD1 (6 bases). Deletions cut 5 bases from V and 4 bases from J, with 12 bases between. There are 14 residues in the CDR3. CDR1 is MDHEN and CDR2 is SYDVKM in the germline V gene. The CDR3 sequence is CASSTGMAGNTIYF. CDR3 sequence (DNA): TGTGCCAGCAGTACAGGGATGGCGGGAAACACCATATATTTT. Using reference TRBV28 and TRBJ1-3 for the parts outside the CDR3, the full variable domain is DVKVTQSSRYLVKRTGEKVFLECVQDMDHENMFWYRQDPGLGLRLIYFSYDVKMKEKGDIPEGYSVSREKKERFSLILESASTNQTSMYLCASSTGMAGNTIYFGEGSWLTVV.

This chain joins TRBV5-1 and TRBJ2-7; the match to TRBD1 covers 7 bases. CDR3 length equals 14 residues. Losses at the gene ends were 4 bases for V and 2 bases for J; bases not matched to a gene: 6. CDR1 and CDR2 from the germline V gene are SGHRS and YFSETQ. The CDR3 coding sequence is TGCGCCAGCAGCGCAATGACAGGGACCTACGAGCAGTACTTC. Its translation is CASSAMTGTYEQYF. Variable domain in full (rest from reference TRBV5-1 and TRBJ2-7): KAGVTQTPRYLIKTRGQQVTLSCSPISGHRSVSWYQQTPGQGLQFLFEYFSETQRNKGNFPGRFSGRQFSNSRSEMNVSTLELGDSALYLCASSAMTGTYEQYFGPGTRLTVT.

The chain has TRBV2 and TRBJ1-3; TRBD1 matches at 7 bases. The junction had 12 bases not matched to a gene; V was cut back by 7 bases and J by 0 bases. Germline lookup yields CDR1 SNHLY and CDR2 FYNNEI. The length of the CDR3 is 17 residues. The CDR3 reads CASTQTGVKYSGNTIYF. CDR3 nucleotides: TGTGCCAGCACCCAAACAGGGGTTAAATACTCTGGAAACACCATATATTTT.

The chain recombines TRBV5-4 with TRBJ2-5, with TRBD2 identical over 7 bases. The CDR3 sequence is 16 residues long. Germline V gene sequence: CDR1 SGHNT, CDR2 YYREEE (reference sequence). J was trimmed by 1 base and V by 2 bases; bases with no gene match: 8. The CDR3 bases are TGTGCCAGCAGCTTCCCCGGACTAGGGTTCCAAGAGACCCAGTACTTC. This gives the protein CASSFPGLGFQETQYF.

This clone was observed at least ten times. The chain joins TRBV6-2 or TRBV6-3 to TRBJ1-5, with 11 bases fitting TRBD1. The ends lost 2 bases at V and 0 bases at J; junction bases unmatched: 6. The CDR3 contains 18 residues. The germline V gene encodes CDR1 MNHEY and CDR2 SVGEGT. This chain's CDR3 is CASSYERDRGYSNQPQHF. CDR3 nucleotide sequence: TGTGCCAGCAGTTACGAAAGGGACAGGGGGTATAGCAATCAGCCCCAGCATTTT.

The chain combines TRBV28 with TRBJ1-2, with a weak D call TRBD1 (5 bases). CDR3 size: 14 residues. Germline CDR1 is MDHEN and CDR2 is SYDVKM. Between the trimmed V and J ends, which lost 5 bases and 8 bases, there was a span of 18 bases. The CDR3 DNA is TGTGCCAGCAGTCGGGATCCGGGACTCTTAGGCTACACCTTC. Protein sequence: CASSRDPGLLGYTF.

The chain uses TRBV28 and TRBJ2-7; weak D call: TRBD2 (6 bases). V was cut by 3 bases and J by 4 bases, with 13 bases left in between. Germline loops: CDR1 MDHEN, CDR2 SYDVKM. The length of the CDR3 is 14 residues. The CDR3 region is CASSFYGGLYEQYF. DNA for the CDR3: TGTGCCAGCAGTTTTTATGGTGGACTATACGAGCAGTACTTC.

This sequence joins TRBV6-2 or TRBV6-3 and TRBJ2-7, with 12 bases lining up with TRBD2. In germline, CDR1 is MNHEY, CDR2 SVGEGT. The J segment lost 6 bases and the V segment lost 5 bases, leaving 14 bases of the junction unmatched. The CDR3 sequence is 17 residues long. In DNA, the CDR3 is TGTGCCAGCAGTAATTATTCTAGCGGGAGGGCCGTAGGCGAGCAGTACTTC. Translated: CASSNYSSGRAVGEQYF.

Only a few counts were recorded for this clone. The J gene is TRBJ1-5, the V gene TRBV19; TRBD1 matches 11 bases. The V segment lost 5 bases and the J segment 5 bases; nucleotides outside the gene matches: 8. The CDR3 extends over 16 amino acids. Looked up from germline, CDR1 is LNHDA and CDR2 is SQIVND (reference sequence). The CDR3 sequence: CASSPPPDRGHQPQHF. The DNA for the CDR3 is TGTGCCAGTAGTCCACCTCCGGACAGGGGGCATCAGCCCCAGCATTTT.

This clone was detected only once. The CDR3 nucleotides read TGTGCCAGTAGCAGACACTCGCCGAACACTGAAGCTTTCTTT. Encoded protein: CASSRHSPNTEAFF. The J gene is TRBJ1-1, the V gene TRBV19; no firm D call. From germline, CDR1 is LNHDA and CDR2 SQIVND (reference sequence). The V end was cut by 6 bases, the J end by 1 base, with 12 bases between. The CDR3 runs to 14 residues.

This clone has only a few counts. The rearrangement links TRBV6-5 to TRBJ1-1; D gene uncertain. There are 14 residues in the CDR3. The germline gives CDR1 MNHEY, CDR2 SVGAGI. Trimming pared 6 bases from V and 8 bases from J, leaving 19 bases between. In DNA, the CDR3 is TGTGCCAGCAGGCAGAGCTTAGCGGTGAAAGAAGCTTTCTTT. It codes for CASRQSLAVKEAFF.

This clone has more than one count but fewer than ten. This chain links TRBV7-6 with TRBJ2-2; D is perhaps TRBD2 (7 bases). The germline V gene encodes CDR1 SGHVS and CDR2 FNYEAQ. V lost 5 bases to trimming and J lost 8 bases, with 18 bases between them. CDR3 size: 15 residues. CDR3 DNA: TGTGCCAGCAGCCCCCAGGGGACGGGAGGAGGGGAGCTGTTTTTT. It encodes CASSPQGTGGGELFF. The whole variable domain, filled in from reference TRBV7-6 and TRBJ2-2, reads GAGVSQSPRYKVTKRGQDVALRCDPISGHVSLYWYRQALGQGPEFLTYFNYEAQQDKSGLPNDRFSAERPEGSISTLTIQRTEQRDSAMYRCASSPQGTGGGELFFGEGSRLTVL.